This entry concerns a single T cell receptor (beta chain). The antigen remains unidentified. No fewer than 5 micrograms of total RNA were isolated from every sample. These data originate in a study of blood T cells in healthy people across ages. Whole-study findings and limits: Higher diversity, along with more naive CD4+ cells, distinguished long-lived donors from aged donors.

Together with a sample-barcoded 5' primer, a J-beta primer mix was included in a second PCR lasting about 6 to 12 cycles. Each CDR3 protein is one row after TCRdb ran MiXCR on the 5' RACE reads. The repertoire holds more than 1.4 million distinct CDR3 sequences, roughly 45% seen once, with roughly 7.7% in the top ten. V was cut by 0 bases and J by 6 bases, with 9 bases left in between. Per germline, CDR1 LGHNA and CDR2 YNFKEQ. The CDR3 has 13 residues. Sequencing was done on a sample of blood. The clonotype was recovered from a woman aged 18-29 years in good health. The rearrangement joins TRBV4-2 to TRBJ2-7, with D unresolved. CDR3 protein: CASSQDPIGEQYF. The CDR3 nucleotides are TGTGCCAGCAGCCAAGATCCGATAGGCGAGCAGTACTTC.